This TCR beta chain was recorded in a study of blood T cell repertoires in COVID-19. Here immunoSEQ multiplex PCR was the method, and the copy in TCRdb shows in-frame clones only, minus some. This sample carries about 130,000 clones, 70% to 90% of them seen once, and the ten largest clones take around 18%. CDR3 size: 14 residues. With V trimmed by 3 bases and J by 5 bases, 4 bases remained unmatched. From germline, CDR1 is SGHTA and CDR2 FQGNSA. The material sequenced was peripheral blood. The rearrangement links TRBV7-2 to TRBJ2-3, with TRBD2 matching over 8 bases. This TCR came from a woman aged 50 to 60 who had recovered from COVID-19. The CDR3, as DNA: TGTGCCAGCAGCTTCTATCGGGAGGGAGATACGCAGTATTTT. Residues: CASSFYREGDTQYF.